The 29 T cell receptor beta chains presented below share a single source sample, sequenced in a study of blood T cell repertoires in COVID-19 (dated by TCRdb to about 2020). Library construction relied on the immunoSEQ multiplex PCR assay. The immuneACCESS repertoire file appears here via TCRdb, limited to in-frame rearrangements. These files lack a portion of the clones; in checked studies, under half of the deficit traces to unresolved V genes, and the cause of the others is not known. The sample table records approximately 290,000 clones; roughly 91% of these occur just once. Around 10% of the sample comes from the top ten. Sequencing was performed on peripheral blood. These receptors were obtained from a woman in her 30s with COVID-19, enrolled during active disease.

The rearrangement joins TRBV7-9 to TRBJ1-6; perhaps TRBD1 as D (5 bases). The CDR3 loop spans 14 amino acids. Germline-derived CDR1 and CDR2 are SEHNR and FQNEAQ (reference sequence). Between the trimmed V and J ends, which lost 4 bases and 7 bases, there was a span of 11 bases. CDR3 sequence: CASSSDTVNSPLHF. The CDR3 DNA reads TGTGCCAGCAGCTCGGACACGGTGAATTCACCCCTCCACTTT.

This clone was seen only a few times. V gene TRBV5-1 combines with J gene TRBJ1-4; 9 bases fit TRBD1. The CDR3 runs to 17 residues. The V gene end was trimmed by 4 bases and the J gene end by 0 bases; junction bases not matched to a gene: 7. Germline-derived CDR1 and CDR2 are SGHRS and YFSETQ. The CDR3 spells CASSLPDRGATNEKLFF. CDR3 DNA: TGCGCCAGCAGCCTCCCGGACAGGGGTGCAACTAATGAAAAACTGTTTTTT.

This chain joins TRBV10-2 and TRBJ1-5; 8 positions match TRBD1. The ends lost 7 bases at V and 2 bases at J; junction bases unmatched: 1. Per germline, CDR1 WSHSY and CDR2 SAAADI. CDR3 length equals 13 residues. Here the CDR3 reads CASMGQGNQPQHF. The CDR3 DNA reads TGCGCCAGCATGGGACAGGGCAATCAGCCCCAGCATTTT.

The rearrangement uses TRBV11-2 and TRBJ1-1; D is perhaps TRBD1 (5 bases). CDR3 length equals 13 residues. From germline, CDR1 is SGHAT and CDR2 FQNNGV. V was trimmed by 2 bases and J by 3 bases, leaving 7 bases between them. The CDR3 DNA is TGTGCCAGCAGCTTAACAGGAGACACTGAAGCTTTCTTT. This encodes CASSLTGDTEAFF.

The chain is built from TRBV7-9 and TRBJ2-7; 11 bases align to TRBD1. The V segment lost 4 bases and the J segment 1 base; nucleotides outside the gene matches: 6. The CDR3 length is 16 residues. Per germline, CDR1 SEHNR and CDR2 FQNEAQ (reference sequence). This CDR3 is CASSSTDRGLSYEQYF. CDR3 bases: TGTGCCAGCAGCTCAACGGACAGGGGGCTTTCCTACGAGCAGTACTTC.

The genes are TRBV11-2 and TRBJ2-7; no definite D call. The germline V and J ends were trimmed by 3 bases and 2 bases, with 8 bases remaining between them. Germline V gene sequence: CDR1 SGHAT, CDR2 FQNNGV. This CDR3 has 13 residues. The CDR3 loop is CASSFGGTYEQYF. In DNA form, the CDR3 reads TGTGCCAGCAGCTTTGGCGGCACCTACGAGCAGTACTTC.

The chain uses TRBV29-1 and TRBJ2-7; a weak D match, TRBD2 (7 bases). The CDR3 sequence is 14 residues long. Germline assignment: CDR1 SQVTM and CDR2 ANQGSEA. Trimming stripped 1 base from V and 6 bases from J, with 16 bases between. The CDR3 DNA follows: TGCAGCGTTGAAGGCGATCAGGGGAGGGGCGAGCAGTACTTC. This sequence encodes CSVEGDQGRGEQYF.

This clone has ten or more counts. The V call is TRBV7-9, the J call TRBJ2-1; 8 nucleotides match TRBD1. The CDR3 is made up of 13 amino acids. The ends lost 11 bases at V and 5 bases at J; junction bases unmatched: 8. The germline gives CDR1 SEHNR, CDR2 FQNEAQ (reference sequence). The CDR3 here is CASQGANNNEQFF. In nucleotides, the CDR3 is TGTGCCTCCCAGGGGGCTAATAACAATGAGCAGTTCTTC.

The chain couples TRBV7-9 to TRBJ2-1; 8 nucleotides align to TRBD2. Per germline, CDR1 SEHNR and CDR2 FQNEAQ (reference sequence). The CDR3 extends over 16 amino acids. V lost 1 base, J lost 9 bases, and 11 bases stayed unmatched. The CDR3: CASSLEPAGVQGEQFF. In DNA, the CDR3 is TGTGCCAGCAGCTTAGAACCAGCGGGGGTTCAAGGTGAGCAGTTCTTC.

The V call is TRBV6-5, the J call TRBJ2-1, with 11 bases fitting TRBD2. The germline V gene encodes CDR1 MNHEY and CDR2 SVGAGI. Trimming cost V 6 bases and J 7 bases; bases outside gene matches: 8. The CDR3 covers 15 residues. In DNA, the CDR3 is TGTGCCAGCAGCGACCTAGCGGGGGGCGGGAATGAGCAGTTCTTC. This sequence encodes CASSDLAGGGNEQFF.

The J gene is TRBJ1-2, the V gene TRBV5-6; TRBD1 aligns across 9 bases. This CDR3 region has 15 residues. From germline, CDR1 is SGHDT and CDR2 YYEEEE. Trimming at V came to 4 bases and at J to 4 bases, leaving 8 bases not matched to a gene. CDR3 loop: CASSGWDRAFYGYTF. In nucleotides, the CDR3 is TGTGCCAGCAGCGGATGGGACAGGGCCTTCTATGGCTACACCTTC.

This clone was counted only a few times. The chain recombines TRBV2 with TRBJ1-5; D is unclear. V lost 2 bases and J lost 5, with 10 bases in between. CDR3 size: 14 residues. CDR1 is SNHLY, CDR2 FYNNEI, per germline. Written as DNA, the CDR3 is TGTGCCAGCAGTGAAATAAAGGGAGATCAGCCCCAGCATTTT. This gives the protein CASSEIKGDQPQHF.

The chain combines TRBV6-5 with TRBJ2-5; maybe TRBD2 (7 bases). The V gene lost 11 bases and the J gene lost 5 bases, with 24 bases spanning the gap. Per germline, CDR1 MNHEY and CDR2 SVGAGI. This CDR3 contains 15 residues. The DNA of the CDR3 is TGTGCCGCCCGAAGGGGGGGGCTCCGGGGGGAGACCCAGTACTTC. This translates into CAARRGGLRGETQYF.

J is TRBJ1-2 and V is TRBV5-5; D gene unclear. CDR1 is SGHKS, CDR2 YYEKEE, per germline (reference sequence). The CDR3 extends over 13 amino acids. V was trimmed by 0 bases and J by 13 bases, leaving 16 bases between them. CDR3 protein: CASSLEPRLECTF. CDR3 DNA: TGTGCCAGCAGCTTGGAACCGCGCCTGGAGTGCACCTTC.

This CDR3 reads CASSPGQDYGYTF. The CDR3 nucleotides are TGTGCCAGTAGTCCCGGACAGGATTATGGCTACACCTTC. This chain connects TRBV19 to TRBJ1-2; 7 bases are a match to TRBD1. Unmatched junction bases numbered 5, after V lost 5 bases and J lost 5 bases. This CDR3 comprises 13 residues. Germline V gene lookup returns CDR1 LNHDA and CDR2 SQIVND (reference sequence). The complete variable domain, with remaining parts taken from reference TRBV19 and TRBJ1-2, reads DGGITQSPKYLFRKEGQNVTLSCEQNLNHDAMYWYRQDPGQGLRLIYYSQIVNDFQKGDIAEGYSVSREKKESFPLTVTSAQKNPTAFYLCASSPGQDYGYTFGSGTRLTVV.

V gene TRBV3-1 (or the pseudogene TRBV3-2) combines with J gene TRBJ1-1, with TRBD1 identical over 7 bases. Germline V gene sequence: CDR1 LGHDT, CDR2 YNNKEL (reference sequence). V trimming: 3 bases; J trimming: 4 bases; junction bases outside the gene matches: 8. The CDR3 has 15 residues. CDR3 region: CASSQTTGRGTEAFF. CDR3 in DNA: TGTGCCAGCAGCCAGACGACAGGGCGGGGCACTGAAGCTTTCTTT.

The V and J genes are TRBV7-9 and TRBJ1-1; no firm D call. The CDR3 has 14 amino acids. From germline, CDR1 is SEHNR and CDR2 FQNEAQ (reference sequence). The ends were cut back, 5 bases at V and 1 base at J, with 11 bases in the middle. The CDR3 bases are TGTGCCAGCAGCCAAAAACTTGGGAACACTGAAGCTTTCTTT. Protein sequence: CASSQKLGNTEAFF. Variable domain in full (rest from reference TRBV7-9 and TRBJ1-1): DTGVSQNPRHKITKRGQNVTFRCDPISEHNRLYWYRQTLGQGPEFLTYFQNEAQLEKSRLLSDRFSAERPKGSFSTLEIQRTEQGDSAMYLCASSQKLGNTEAFFGQGTRLTVV.

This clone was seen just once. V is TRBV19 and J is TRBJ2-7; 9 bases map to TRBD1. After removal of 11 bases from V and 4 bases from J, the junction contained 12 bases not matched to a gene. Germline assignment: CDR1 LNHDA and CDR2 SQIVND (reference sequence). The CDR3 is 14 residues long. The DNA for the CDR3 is TGTGCCGGACAAACCGGGGACAGGGAATACGAGCAGTACTTC. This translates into CAGQTGDREYEQYF.

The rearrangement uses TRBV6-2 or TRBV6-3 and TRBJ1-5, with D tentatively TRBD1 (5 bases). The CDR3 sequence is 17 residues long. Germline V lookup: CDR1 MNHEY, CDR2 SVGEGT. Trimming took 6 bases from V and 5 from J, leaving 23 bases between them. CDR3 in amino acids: CASSPTLLGGVHQPQHF. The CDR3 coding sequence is TGTGCCAGCAGCCCCACCCTTCTAGGAGGGGTGCATCAGCCCCAGCATTTT.

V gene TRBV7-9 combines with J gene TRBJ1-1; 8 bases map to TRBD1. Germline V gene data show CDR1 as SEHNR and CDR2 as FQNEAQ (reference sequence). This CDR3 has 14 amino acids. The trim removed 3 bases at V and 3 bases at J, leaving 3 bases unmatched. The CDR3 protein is CASSFGTGDTEAFF. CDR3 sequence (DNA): TGTGCCAGCAGCTTCGGGACAGGTGACACTGAAGCTTTCTTT.

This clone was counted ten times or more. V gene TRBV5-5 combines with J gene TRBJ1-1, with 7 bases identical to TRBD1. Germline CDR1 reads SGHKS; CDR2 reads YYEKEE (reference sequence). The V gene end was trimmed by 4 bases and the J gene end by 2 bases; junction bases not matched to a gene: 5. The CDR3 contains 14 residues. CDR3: CASSPGTDNTEAFF. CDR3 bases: TGTGCCAGCAGCCCGGGGACAGATAACACTGAAGCTTTCTTT.

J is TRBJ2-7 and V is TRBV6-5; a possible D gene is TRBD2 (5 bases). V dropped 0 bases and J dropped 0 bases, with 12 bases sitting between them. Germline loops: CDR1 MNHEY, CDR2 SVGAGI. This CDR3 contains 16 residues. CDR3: CASSYSLIGSSYEQYF. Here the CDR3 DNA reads TGTGCCAGCAGTTACTCGTTAATAGGGAGCTCCTACGAGCAGTACTTC.

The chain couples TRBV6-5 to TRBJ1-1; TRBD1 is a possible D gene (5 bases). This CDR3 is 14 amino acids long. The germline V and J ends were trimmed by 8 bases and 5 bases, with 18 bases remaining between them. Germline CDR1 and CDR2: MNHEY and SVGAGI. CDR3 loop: CASPGGEEGTEAFF. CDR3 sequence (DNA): TGTGCCAGCCCTGGGGGGGAGGAGGGGACTGAAGCTTTCTTT.

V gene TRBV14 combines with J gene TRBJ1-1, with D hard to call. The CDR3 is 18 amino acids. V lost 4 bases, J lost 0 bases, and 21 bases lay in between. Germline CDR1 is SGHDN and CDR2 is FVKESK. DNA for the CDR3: TGTGCCAGCAGCCTCTCACCGGGCCGCCTGGGAGTGAACACTGAAGCTTTCTTT. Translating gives CASSLSPGRLGVNTEAFF.

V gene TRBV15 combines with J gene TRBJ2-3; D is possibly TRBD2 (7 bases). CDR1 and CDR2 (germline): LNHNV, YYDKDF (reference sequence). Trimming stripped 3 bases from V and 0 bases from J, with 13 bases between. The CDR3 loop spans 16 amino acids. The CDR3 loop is CATSSARGGSTDTQYF. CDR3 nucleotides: TGTGCCACCAGCAGTGCGAGGGGGGGGAGCACAGATACGCAGTATTTT.

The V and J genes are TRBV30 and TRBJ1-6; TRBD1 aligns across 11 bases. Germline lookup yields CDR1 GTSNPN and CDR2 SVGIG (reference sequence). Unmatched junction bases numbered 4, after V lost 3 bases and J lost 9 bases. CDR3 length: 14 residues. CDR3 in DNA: TGTGCCTGGAGCGGGGACAGGGGGGTTTCACCCCTCCACTTT. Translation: CAWSGDRGVSPLHF. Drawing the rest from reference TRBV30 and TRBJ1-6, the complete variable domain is SQTIHQWPATLVQPVGSPLSLECTVEGTSNPNLYWYRQAAGRGLQLLFYSVGIGQISSEVPQNLSASRPQDRQFILSSKKLLLSDSGFYLCAWSGDRGVSPLHFGNGTRLTVT.

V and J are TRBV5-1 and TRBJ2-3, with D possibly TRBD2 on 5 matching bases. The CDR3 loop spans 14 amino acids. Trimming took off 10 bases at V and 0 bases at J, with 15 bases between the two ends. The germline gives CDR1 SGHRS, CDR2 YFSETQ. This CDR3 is CAGRLAPSTDTQYF. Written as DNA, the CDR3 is TGCGCCGGAAGGTTAGCGCCGAGCACAGATACGCAGTATTTT.

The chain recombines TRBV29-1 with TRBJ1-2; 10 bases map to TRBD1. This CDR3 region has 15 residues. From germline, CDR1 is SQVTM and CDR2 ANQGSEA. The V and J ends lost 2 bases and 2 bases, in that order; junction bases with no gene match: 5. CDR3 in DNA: TGCAGCGTTGAAAAGTGGGACAGGGGAAACTATGGCTACACCTTC. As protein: CSVEKWDRGNYGYTF.

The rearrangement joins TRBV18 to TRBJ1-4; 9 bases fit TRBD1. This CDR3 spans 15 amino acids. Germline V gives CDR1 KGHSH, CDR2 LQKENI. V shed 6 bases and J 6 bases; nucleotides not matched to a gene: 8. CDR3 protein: CASSRRQGDHEKLFF. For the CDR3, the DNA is TGTGCCAGCTCGCGAAGACAGGGGGATCATGAAAAACTGTTTTTT.